The present TCR beta chain was sequenced within a study of OX40 agonist ivuxolimab in advanced cancers. Clones were sequenced by immunoSEQ multiplex PCR, and TCRdb holds only the in-frame ones, with some missing. The sample consists of some 19,000 clones, roughly nine tenths of them appearing once. The CDR3 consists of 16 residues. Germline V CDR1 and CDR2: SEHNR, FQNEAQ (reference sequence). Unmatched junction bases numbered 9, after V lost 4 bases and J lost 0 bases. The receptor was isolated from an adult with an advanced solid tumor such as melanoma, head and neck, liver or kidney cancer. Sequenced here: CD4+ or CD8+ T cells sorted from blood, sampled in a trial of the OX40 agonist ivuxolimab. V is TRBV7-9 and J is TRBJ2-7; 7 nucleotides align to TRBD1. CDR3 loop: CASSSSVGQDSYEQYF. CDR3 DNA sequence: TGTGCCAGCAGCTCCTCCGTAGGACAGGACTCCTACGAGCAGTACTTC. The full variable domain, in which reference TRBV7-9 and TRBJ2-7 provide the parts outside the CDR3, is DTGVSQNPRHKITKRGQNVTFRCDPISEHNRLYWYRQTLGQGPEFLTYFQNEAQLEKSRLLSDRFSAERPKGSFSTLEIQRTEQGDSAMYLCASSSSVGQDSYEQYFGPGTRLTVT.